One and the same sample provided the 7 T cell receptor beta chains below, sequenced in a study of identical twins. In TCRdb, the 5' RACE reads were re-called with MiXCR into one record per CDR3 protein. The sample contains hundreds of thousands of distinct CDR3 sequences, approximately 6.1% of which appear only once. The sequencing sample was made of naive T cells sorted from blood. The receptors shown here come from a man younger than 35 in good health.

This clonotype was counted only a few times. The rearrangement joins TRBV10-3 to TRBJ1-3; TRBD1 aligns across 9 bases. Germline V CDR1 and CDR2: ENHRY, SYGVKD. The J segment lost 1 base and the V segment lost 11 bases, leaving 18 bases of the junction unmatched. This CDR3 comprises 18 residues. The DNA of the CDR3 is TGTGCCGCGCGGGACAGGGTCCACCTTAATTTATCTGGAAACACCATATATTTT. It encodes CAARDRVHLNLSGNTIYF.

As regards this clonotype: This could be a read error, since a much larger clone is one nucleotide away. The J gene is TRBJ2-2, the V gene TRBV9, with D possibly matching TRBD2 (5 bases). Trimming stripped 6 bases from V and 7 bases from J, with 10 bases between. In germline, CDR1 is SGDLS, CDR2 YYNGEE. This CDR3 has 12 amino acids. The CDR3: CASNRGIGELFF. CDR3 coding DNA: TGTGCCAGCAACCGGGGTATCGGGGAGCTGTTTTTT.

The chain employs TRBV20-1 and TRBJ1-5; weak D call: TRBD1 (5 bases). The CDR3 has 14 amino acids. V dropped 3 bases and J dropped 1 base, with 10 bases sitting between them. Germline CDR1 is DFQATT and CDR2 is SNEGSKA (reference sequence). CDR3 amino acids: CSASRGGSNQPQHF. In DNA, the CDR3 is TGCAGTGCTAGTAGGGGAGGGAGCAATCAGCCCCAGCATTTT.

This clonotype has at least ten counts. The rearrangement links TRBV20-1 to TRBJ1-6, with TRBD1 identical over 9 bases. V lost 4 bases to trimming and J lost 11 bases; unmatched junction nucleotides: 12. Per the germline V gene, CDR1 is DFQATT and CDR2 is SNEGSKA (reference sequence). CDR3 length: 15 amino acids. The CDR3 protein is CSANSRQGGRAPLHF. The CDR3, as DNA: TGCAGTGCTAATTCCCGACAGGGGGGTAGAGCACCCCTCCACTTT.

This clonotype occurred many times. This chain connects TRBV20-1 to TRBJ2-3; 11 bases are a match to TRBD2. Germline V lookup: CDR1 DFQATT, CDR2 SNEGSKA (reference sequence). The V gene end was trimmed by 0 bases and the J gene end by 5 bases; junction bases not matched to a gene: 10. The CDR3 length is 17 residues. The CDR3 region is CSARDTPSGGIKDTQYF. The CDR3 region has the DNA TGCAGTGCTAGAGATACGCCTAGCGGGGGGATCAAAGATACGCAGTATTTT.

This clonotype occurred many times. The chain has TRBV10-3 and TRBJ1-1; no reliable D call. CDR1 is ENHRY, CDR2 SYGVKD, per germline. With 5 bases removed from V and 4 bases from J, the gap between germline ends came to 17 bases. The CDR3 consists of 15 residues. Written as DNA, the CDR3 is TGTGCCATCAGTCGAGTTAATGCGGCAGTCACTGAAGCTTTCTTT. Its translation is CAISRVNAAVTEAFF.

V gene TRBV3-1 combines with J gene TRBJ2-3, with D unresolved. V shed 1 base and J shed 2 bases, with 10 bases lying between them. Germline lookup yields CDR1 LGHDT and CDR2 YNNKEL (reference sequence). The CDR3 is 15 amino acids. CDR3 loop: CASSQVVTPTDTQYF. CDR3 sequence (DNA): TGTGCCAGCAGCCAAGTGGTGACCCCCACAGATACGCAGTATTTT.